These T cell receptor beta chains were read from a single sample in a study of cytomegalovirus exposure and HLA in healthy donors. Sequenced by immunoSEQ multiplex PCR; TCRdb stores in-frame clones only, minus some. The sample yields about 200,000 clones, roughly 88% seen once. The specimen sequenced was PBMCs. The source of these receptors is a woman aged 25-40 years in good health and CMV-seropositive. The CDR3 runs from the conserved cysteine through the conserved F or W. Fields, in order: V gene, J gene, clone size, D gene, CDR3 protein, CDR3 DNA. The D gene is left open where the match is weak. Clone size is stated in some rows and not others, as once, few, many or a class when expanded.

v_call: TRBV4-2; j_call: TRBJ2-7; clone_size: NA; d_call: TRBD2; cdr3_aa: CASSYMSGSGEKAYEQYF; cdr3_nt: TGTGCCAGCAGCTACATGTCGGGTAGCGGGGAAAAAGCCTACGAGCAGTACTTC
v_call: TRBV29-1; j_call: TRBJ2-7; clone_size: NA; d_call: TRBD1; cdr3_aa: CSVEKTGTESYEQYF; cdr3_nt: TGCAGCGTTGAGAAAACCGGGACAGAGAGCTACGAGCAGTACTTC
v_call: TRBV19; j_call: TRBJ2-7; clone_size: few; d_call: NA; cdr3_aa: CASSMSYGLYEQYF; cdr3_nt: TGTGCCAGTAGTATGAGTTACGGACTCTACGAGCAGTACTTC
v_call: TRBV19; j_call: TRBJ2-5; clone_size: NA; d_call: NA; cdr3_aa: CASRDRSGGETQYF; cdr3_nt: TGTGCCAGTAGAGACAGGTCTGGGGGAGAGACCCAGTACTTC
v_call: TRBV7-8; j_call: TRBJ1-3; clone_size: NA; d_call: NA; cdr3_aa: CASSLLGRGNTIYF; cdr3_nt: TGTGCCAGCAGCCTCCTGGGCAGGGGAAACACCATATATTTT
v_call: TRBV2; j_call: TRBJ1-4; clone_size: NA; d_call: NA; cdr3_aa: CASSGMIGTNEKLFF; cdr3_nt: TGTGCCAGCAGTGGTATGATTGGCACTAATGAAAAACTGTTTTTT
v_call: TRBV6-5; j_call: TRBJ2-7; clone_size: NA; d_call: TRBD1; cdr3_aa: CASSYQGQGALEQYF; cdr3_nt: TGTGCCAGCAGTTATCAGGGACAGGGAGCTCTCGAGCAGTACTTC
v_call: TRBV4-2; j_call: TRBJ2-3; clone_size: NA; d_call: TRBD2; cdr3_aa: CASSQDRGLASTDTQYF; cdr3_nt: TGTGCCAGCAGCCAAGATAGGGGACTAGCGAGCACAGATACGCAGTATTTT
v_call: TRBV11-1; j_call: TRBJ2-1; clone_size: NA; d_call: TRBD1; cdr3_aa: CASSFGQGPYNEQFF; cdr3_nt: TGTGCCAGCAGCTTCGGACAGGGCCCCTACAATGAGCAGTTCTTC
v_call: TRBV7-2; j_call: TRBJ2-5; clone_size: NA; d_call: NA; cdr3_aa: CASSHDQGVQETQYF; cdr3_nt: TGTGCCAGCAGCCACGACCAAGGGGTCCAAGAGACCCAGTACTTC
v_call: TRBV19; j_call: TRBJ1-5; clone_size: NA; d_call: TRBD1; cdr3_aa: CASSIGTGPQPQHF; cdr3_nt: TGTGCCAGTAGTATAGGGACAGGGCCGCAGCCCCAGCATTTT
v_call: TRBV7-9; j_call: TRBJ1-4; clone_size: NA; d_call: NA; cdr3_aa: CASSLSRGVSEKLFF; cdr3_nt: TGTGCCAGCAGCTTGAGTCGCGGCGTGAGCGAAAAACTGTTTTTT
v_call: TRBV6-6; j_call: TRBJ1-5; clone_size: NA; d_call: TRBD1; cdr3_aa: CASRDQGGPNQPQHF; cdr3_nt: TGTGCCAGCAGAGACCAGGGGGGACCAAATCAGCCCCAGCATTTT
v_call: TRBV6-1; j_call: TRBJ2-1; clone_size: NA; d_call: TRBD2; cdr3_aa: CASSEGLAGGKKFF; cdr3_nt: TGTGCCAGCAGTGAAGGACTAGCGGGCGGGAAGAAGTTCTTC
v_call: TRBV27; j_call: TRBJ2-1; clone_size: NA; d_call: TRBD2; cdr3_aa: CASSWREEYLFF; cdr3_nt: TGTGCCAGCAGTTGGCGGGAGGAGTATTTGTTCTTC
v_call: TRBV2; j_call: TRBJ2-3; clone_size: NA; d_call: NA; cdr3_aa: CASSVLNTDTQYF; cdr3_nt: TGTGCCAGCAGTGTTCTAAACACAGATACGCAGTATTTT
v_call: TRBV19; j_call: TRBJ2-1; clone_size: NA; d_call: TRBD1; cdr3_aa: CASSINRGGSGEQFF; cdr3_nt: TGTGCCAGTAGTATTAACAGGGGCGGTTCGGGTGAGCAGTTCTTC
v_call: TRBV30; j_call: TRBJ2-1; clone_size: once; d_call: TRBD2; cdr3_aa: CAWSFGSSGFNEQFF; cdr3_nt: TGTGCCTGGAGTTTTGGGTCTAGCGGTTTTAATGAGCAGTTCTTC
v_call: TRBV9; j_call: TRBJ2-7; clone_size: NA; d_call: TRBD2; cdr3_aa: CASSARSGRVYEQYF; cdr3_nt: TGTGCCAGCAGCGCTCGGAGCGGGAGGGTCTACGAGCAGTACTTC